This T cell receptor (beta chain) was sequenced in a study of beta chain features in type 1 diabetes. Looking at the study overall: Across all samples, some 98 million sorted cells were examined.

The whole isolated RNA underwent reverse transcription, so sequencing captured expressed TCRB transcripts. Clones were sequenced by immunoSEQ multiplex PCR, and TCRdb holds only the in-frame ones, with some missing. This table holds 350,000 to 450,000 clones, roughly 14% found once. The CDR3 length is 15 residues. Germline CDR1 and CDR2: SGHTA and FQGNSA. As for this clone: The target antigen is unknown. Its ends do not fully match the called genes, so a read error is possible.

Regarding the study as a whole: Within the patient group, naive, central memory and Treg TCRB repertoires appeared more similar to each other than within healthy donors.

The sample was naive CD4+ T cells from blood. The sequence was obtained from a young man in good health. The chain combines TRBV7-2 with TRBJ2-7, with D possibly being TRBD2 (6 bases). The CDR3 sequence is CASRLGAGPTYEQYF. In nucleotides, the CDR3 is TGTGCCAGCAGATTAGGGGCGGGGCCCACCTACGAGCAGTACTTC.